What follows are 11 T cell receptor beta chains derived from one specimen sequenced in a study of memory CD4+ T cells and cytomegalovirus serostatus. The sort gate was single viable CD3+CD4+CD8-CD45RO+ cells for memory CD4+ T cells. Measured with immunoSEQ multiplex PCR; TCRdb has only the in-frame clones, and not every one. The data show about 41,000 clones, around 79% seen once. Material: memory CD4+ T cells from blood. The receptors were gathered from an adult in good health and CMV-seronegative.

This clone was seen only once. This chain links TRBV25-1 with TRBJ1-1, with TRBD1 identical over 7 bases. Germline V gene sequence: CDR1 MGHDK, CDR2 SYGVNS. The trim removed 2 bases at V and 6 bases at J, leaving 9 bases unmatched. The CDR3 sequence is 15 residues long. CDR3 sequence: CASSEGSGGKAEAFF. CDR3 DNA: TGTGCCAGCAGTGAAGGGTCAGGGGGAAAGGCTGAAGCTTTCTTT.

The V gene is TRBV19, the J gene TRBJ1-4; TRBD1 might be the D (6 bases). V lost 5 bases and J 4 bases, leaving 17 bases between the germline ends. Germline V gene lookup returns CDR1 LNHDA and CDR2 SQIVND (reference sequence). CDR3 length equals 16 residues. The CDR3 protein is CASSPQSTGGNEKLFF. DNA of the CDR3: TGTGCCAGTAGTCCTCAATCGACAGGAGGTAATGAAAAACTGTTTTTT.

The V gene is TRBV30, the J gene TRBJ1-4; weak D call: TRBD1 (5 bases). CDR1 and CDR2 from the germline V gene are GTSNPN and SVGIG (reference sequence). The V end lost 0 bases, the J end lost 8 bases, and 19 bases lay between the germline ends. The CDR3 runs 16 residues. Here the CDR3 reads CAWSVSRVRTEEKLFF. CDR3 DNA: TGTGCCTGGAGTGTAAGCAGGGTGAGGACTGAAGAAAAACTGTTTTTT.

The chain joins TRBV5-4 to TRBJ1-1; 12 bases are a match to TRBD1. The V gene end was trimmed by 1 base and the J gene end by 6 bases; junction bases not matched to a gene: 10. CDR3 length: 17 amino acids. CDR1 and CDR2 from the germline V gene are SGHNT and YYREEE (reference sequence). The CDR3: CASSLLPSGTGGSEAFF. The CDR3 DNA reads as TGTGCCAGCAGCTTGCTTCCTTCCGGGACAGGGGGCTCTGAAGCTTTCTTT.

The chain recombines TRBV7-2 with TRBJ2-5; D is undetermined. The CDR3 spans 13 residues. V was trimmed by 5 bases and J by 1 base, leaving 8 bases between them. The germline gives CDR1 SGHTA, CDR2 FQGNSA. DNA for the CDR3: TGTGCCAGCAGCCGAAGCTCCCAAGAGACCCAGTACTTC. This sequence encodes CASSRSSQETQYF. The full variable domain, rest sourced from reference TRBV7-2 and TRBJ2-5, is GAGVSQSPSNKVTEKGKDVELRCDPISGHTALYWYRQSLGQGLEFLIYFQGNSAPDKSGLPSDRFSAERTGGSVSTLTIQRTQQEDSAVYLCASSRSSQETQYFGPGTRLLVL.

The genes are TRBV5-5 and TRBJ1-3; 7 bases align to TRBD1. Germline V gives CDR1 SGHKS, CDR2 YYEKEE (reference sequence). The CDR3 loop spans 15 amino acids. Trimming took 1 base from V and 4 from J; bases not matched to a gene: 5. CDR3 DNA sequence: TGTGCCAGCAGCTTGACAGGGGAAGAAGGAAACACCATATATTTT. Translating it yields CASSLTGEEGNTIYF. Drawing the rest from reference TRBV5-5 and TRBJ1-3, the complete variable domain is DAGVTQSPTHLIKTRGQQVTLRCSPISGHKSVSWYQQVLGQGPQFIFQYYEKEERGRGNFPDRFSARQFPNYSSELNVNALLLGDSALYLCASSLTGEEGNTIYFGEGSWLTVV.

The chain uses TRBV19 and TRBJ2-5; a possible D gene is TRBD1 (5 bases). Trimming took 2 bases from V and 9 from J, leaving 13 bases between them. The CDR3 is made up of 13 amino acids. CDR1 and CDR2 from the germline V gene are LNHDA and SQIVND (reference sequence). The CDR3 spells CASSIFGHEAQYF. For the CDR3, the DNA is TGTGCCAGTAGTATATTCGGACACGAGGCCCAGTACTTC.

The chain uses TRBV4-3 and TRBJ1-4; D gene unclear. V shed 0 bases and J shed 5 bases, with 10 bases lying between them. The CDR3 consists of 15 residues. Germline V gene lookup returns CDR1 LGHNA and CDR2 YSLEER. The CDR3 DNA reads as TGCGCCAGCAGCCAAGAAGGTACAGCGAATGAAAAACTGTTTTTT. Protein sequence: CASSQEGTANEKLFF.

The V call is TRBV2, the J call TRBJ2-7; the D gene is possibly TRBD1 (5 bases). The V end was cut by 2 bases, the J end by 3 bases, with 8 bases between. The V gene's germline CDR1 is SNHLY and CDR2 FYNNEI. The CDR3 is 13 residues long. CDR3 in DNA: TGTGCCAGCAGTGAAAGGGGTAACTACGAGCAGTACTTC. It yields the protein CASSERGNYEQYF.

The CDR3 spells CASSYTTDTSYEQYF. The CDR3 DNA reads TGTGCCAGCAGTTACACTACGGACACCTCCTACGAGCAGTACTTC. This sequence joins TRBV6-5 and TRBJ2-5; TRBD1 might be the D (5 bases). TRBJ2-7 explains the end of the DNA better; the J call may be wrong. The CDR3 is 15 amino acids. Germline V CDR1 and CDR2: MNHEY, SVGAGI.

The chain links TRBV6-1 to TRBJ2-3; D is ambiguous. Trimming left V 6 bases short and J 3 bases short, with 4 bases between. The CDR3 is 11 amino acids. Germline values: CDR1 MNHNS, CDR2 SASEGT. CDR3 nucleotide sequence: TGTGCCAGCAGGTTTACAGATACGCAGTATTTT. The encoded protein is CASRFTDTQYF.